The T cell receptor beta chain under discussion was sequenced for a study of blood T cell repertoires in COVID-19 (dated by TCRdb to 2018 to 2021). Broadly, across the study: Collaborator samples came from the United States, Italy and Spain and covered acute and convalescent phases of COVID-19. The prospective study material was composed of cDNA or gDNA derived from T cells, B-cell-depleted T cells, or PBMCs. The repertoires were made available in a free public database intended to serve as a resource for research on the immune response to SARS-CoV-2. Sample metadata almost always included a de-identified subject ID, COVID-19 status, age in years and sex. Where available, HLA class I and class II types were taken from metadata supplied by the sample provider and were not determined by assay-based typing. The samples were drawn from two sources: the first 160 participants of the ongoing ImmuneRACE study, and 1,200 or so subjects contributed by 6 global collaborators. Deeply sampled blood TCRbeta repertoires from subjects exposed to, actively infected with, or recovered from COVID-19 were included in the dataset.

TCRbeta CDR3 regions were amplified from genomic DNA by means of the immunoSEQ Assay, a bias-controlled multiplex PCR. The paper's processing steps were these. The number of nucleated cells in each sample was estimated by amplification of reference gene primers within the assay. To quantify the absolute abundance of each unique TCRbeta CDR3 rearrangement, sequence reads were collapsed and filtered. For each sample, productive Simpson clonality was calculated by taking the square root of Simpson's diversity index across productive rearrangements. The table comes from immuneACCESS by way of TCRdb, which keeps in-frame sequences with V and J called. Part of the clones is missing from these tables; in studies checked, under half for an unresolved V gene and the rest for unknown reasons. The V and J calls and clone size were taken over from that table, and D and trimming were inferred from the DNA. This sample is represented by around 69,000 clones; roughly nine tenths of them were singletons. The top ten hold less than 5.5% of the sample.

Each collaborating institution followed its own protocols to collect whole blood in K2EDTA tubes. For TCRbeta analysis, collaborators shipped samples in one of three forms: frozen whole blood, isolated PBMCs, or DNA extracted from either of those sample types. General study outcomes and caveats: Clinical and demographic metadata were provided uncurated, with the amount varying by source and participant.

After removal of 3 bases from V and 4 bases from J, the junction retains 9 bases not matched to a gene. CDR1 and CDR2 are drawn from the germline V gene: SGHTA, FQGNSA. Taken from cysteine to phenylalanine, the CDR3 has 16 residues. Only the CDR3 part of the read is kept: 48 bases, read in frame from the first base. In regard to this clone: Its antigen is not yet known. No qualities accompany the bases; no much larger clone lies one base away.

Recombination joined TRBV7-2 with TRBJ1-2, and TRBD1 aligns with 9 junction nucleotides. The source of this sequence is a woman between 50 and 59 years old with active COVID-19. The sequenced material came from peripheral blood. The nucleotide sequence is TGTGCCAGCAGCTTGGTTCGAACAGGGGGCGTCTATGGCTACACCTTC. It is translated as CASSLVRTGGVYGYTF.